Sequencing of this T cell receptor (beta chain) was carried out in a study of cytomegalovirus exposure and HLA in healthy donors. Whole-study findings and limits: Relative to the approximately 670-donor mean, N-insertions were reportedly fewer in an Asian-associated ancestry cluster in a later analysis. Sequencing likely produced, as an artifact, a cluster of highly shared sequence variants.

Germline-derived CDR1 and CDR2 are SGHVS and FQNEAQ. With 4 bases removed from V and 0 bases from J, the gap between germline ends came to 12 bases. The CDR3 is made up of 15 amino acids. Points on this clone: Its antigen is not identified.

A multiplex PCR was run with 60 Vbeta primers and 13 Jbeta primers. Data came from immunoSEQ multiplex PCR; TCRdb stores just in-frame clones and leaves some out. The sample has 250,000 to 350,000 clones, 80% to 90% seen once; the top ten hold 3% to 4%. Sequencing was carried out using PBMCs. This sequence joins TRBV7-8 and TRBJ1-1; D unresolved. The sequence was collected from a man aged 40-49 years in good health and CMV-seropositive. CDR3 DNA sequence: TGTGCCAGCAGCTCGACCCCGGCGGTGAACACTGAAGCTTTCTTT. Its translation: CASSSTPAVNTEAFF.